The 28 T cell receptor beta chains in this list originate from one sample, sequenced in a study of CD8+ T cells in alopecia areata. RNA was isolated and reverse transcribed to cDNA, the sequencing template. TCRdb's copy holds only in-frame clones and misses some; the assay was immunoSEQ multiplex PCR. The sample lists some 160,000 clones; just over 65% were seen once. The treatment here: oral pan-JAK inhibitor, 5-10 mg twice daily. Sequencing used CD4+ T cells sorted from blood, obtained at week 4, from a patient treated with tofacitinib. These receptors were taken from a human donor with alopecia areata.

This chain uses TRBV9 with TRBJ2-3; 9 nucleotides match TRBD2. Germline V gives CDR1 SGDLS, CDR2 YYNGEE. The CDR3 loop spans 15 amino acids. The V segment lost 0 bases and the J segment 3 bases; nucleotides outside the gene matches: 2. CDR3 in amino acids: CASSVEGLATDTQYF. The CDR3 coding sequence is TGTGCCAGCAGCGTAGAGGGACTAGCTACAGATACGCAGTATTTT. Variable domain in full (rest from reference TRBV9 and TRBJ2-3): DSGVTQTPKHLITATGQRVTLRCSPRSGDLSVYWYQQSLDQGLQFLIQYYNGEERAKGNILERFSAQQFPDLHSELNLSSLELGDSALYFCASSVEGLATDTQYFGPGTRLTVL.

The CDR3 DNA sequence: TGTGCCAGCAGCCAAGTGGAATACAATGAGCAGTTCTTC. Translated, it gives CASSQVEYNEQFF. The V gene is TRBV14, the J gene TRBJ2-1; no clear D gene. The V and J ends lost 1 base and 4 bases respectively, with 5 bases between them. Looked up from germline, CDR1 is SGHDN and CDR2 is FVKESK. The CDR3 has 13 amino acids.

The V and J genes are TRBV27 and TRBJ2-5; 9 nucleotides agree with TRBD1. V dropped 5 bases and J dropped 7; count of bases not matched to a gene: 8. Germline V lookup: CDR1 MNHEY, CDR2 SMNVEV (reference sequence). This CDR3 has 14 residues. The chain's CDR3 is CASSPGTGTATQYF. In DNA, the CDR3 is TGTGCCAGCAGTCCCGGGACAGGGACAGCGACCCAGTACTTC.

Here the CDR3 reads CASSPNTGFPLQYF. The CDR3, as DNA: TGCGCCAGCAGCCCCAACACGGGCTTCCCGCTGCAGTACTTC. The V gene is TRBV4-3, the J gene TRBJ2-7; D not resolved. Germline values: CDR1 LGHNA, CDR2 YSLEER. The V and J ends lost 4 bases and 9 bases respectively, with 19 bases between them. The CDR3 has 14 amino acids.

This clone was counted a few times. The rearrangement joins TRBV7-3 to TRBJ2-2; D perhaps matches TRBD2 (5 bases). The germline gives CDR1 SGHTA, CDR2 FQGTGA. Trimming left V 5 bases short and J 1 base short, with 8 bases between. This CDR3 is 14 amino acids long. The DNA of the CDR3 is TGTGCCAGCAGCCCCGCGGGGAACACCGGGGAGCTGTTTTTT. Its protein is CASSPAGNTGELFF. The complete variable domain, with remaining parts taken from reference TRBV7-3 and TRBJ2-2, reads GAGVSQTPSNKVTEKGKYVELRCDPISGHTALYWYRQSLGQGPEFLIYFQGTGAADDSGLPNDRFFAVRPEGSVSTLKIQRTERGDSAVYLCASSPAGNTGELFFGEGSRLTVL.

The J gene is TRBJ1-5, the V gene TRBV5-1; the D is unclear. The CDR3 is 15 amino acids. CDR1 is SGHRS, CDR2 YFSETQ, per germline. V gave up 5 bases and J gave up 5 bases, with 17 bases separating them. The CDR3 loop reads CASRFTAATDQPQHF. CDR3 DNA: TGCGCCAGCAGATTCACGGCGGCCACGGATCAGCCCCAGCATTTT.

The CDR3 protein is CASSVGPGNYEQYF. CDR3 DNA: TGTGCCAGCAGCGTAGGGCCAGGGAACTACGAGCAGTACTTC. The chain recombines TRBV9 with TRBJ2-7; a weak D match, TRBD1 (5 bases). CDR1 and CDR2 from the germline V gene are SGDLS and YYNGEE. The ends were cut back, 0 bases at V and 3 bases at J, with 10 bases in the middle. This CDR3 region has 14 residues.

The CDR3 is CSVGKPLRGEAFF. Here the CDR3 DNA reads TGCAGCGTTGGTAAACCGCTACGGGGTGAAGCTTTCTTT. V gene TRBV29-1 combines with J gene TRBJ1-1; D is unclear. Germline lookup yields CDR1 SQVTM and CDR2 ANQGSEA. This CDR3 comprises 13 residues. The V end lost 4 bases, the J end lost 7 bases, and 16 bases lay between the germline ends. Complete variable domain (other parts from reference TRBV29-1 and TRBJ1-1): SAVISQKPSRDICQRGTSLTIQCQVDSQVTMMFWYRQQPGQSLTLIATANQGSEATYESGFVIDKFPISRPNLTFSTLTVSNMSPEDSSIYLCSVGKPLRGEAFFGQGTRLTVV.

The chain employs TRBV5-1 and TRBJ2-1; D ambiguous. The V end was cut by 5 bases, the J end by 6 bases, with 6 bases between. CDR3 length: 11 residues. Germline-derived CDR1 and CDR2 are SGHRS and YFSETQ. CDR3 DNA: TGCGCCAGCAGACTACTCAATGAGCAGTTCTTC. This encodes CASRLLNEQFF. The full variable domain, completed using reference TRBV5-1 and TRBJ2-1, is KAGVTQTPRYLIKTRGQQVTLSCSPISGHRSVSWYQQTPGQGLQFLFEYFSETQRNKGNFPGRFSGRQFSNSRSEMNVSTLELGDSALYLCASRLLNEQFFGPGTRLTVL.

This clone was found a few times. The chain combines TRBV5-6 with TRBJ1-2; the D is unclear. The CDR3 consists of 13 residues. Germline V gene sequence: CDR1 SGHDT, CDR2 YYEEEE. V lost 3 bases and J lost 2, with 8 bases in between. CDR3 in amino acids: CASSSTPNYGYTF. As DNA, the CDR3 is TGTGCCAGCAGCTCAACACCGAACTATGGCTACACCTTC.

This clone was observed a single time. V usage is TRBV5-1 and J usage is TRBJ2-2, with D perhaps matching TRBD2 (6 bases). The germline V gene encodes CDR1 SGHRS and CDR2 YFSETQ. The CDR3 covers 14 residues. V lost 0 bases and J lost 8, with 11 bases in between. The CDR3 reads CASSLASTRGELFF. The CDR3 DNA reads TGCGCCAGCAGCTTGGCCTCGACTAGAGGGGAGCTGTTTTTT.

The chain carries TRBV13 and TRBJ2-7; D possibly corresponds to TRBD1 (6 bases). With 2 bases removed from V and 1 base from J, the gap between germline ends came to 9 bases. Germline V gene data show CDR1 as PRHDT and CDR2 as FYEKMQ (reference sequence). This CDR3 is built from 14 residues. The CDR3 nucleotides are TGTGCCAGCAGCTTAAAGGGGGTATCCTACGAGCAGTACTTC. Residues: CASSLKGVSYEQYF.

This chain connects TRBV30 to TRBJ1-1; D is unresolved. The germline V gene has CDR1 GTSNPN and CDR2 SVGIG (reference sequence). This CDR3 spans 13 amino acids. Trimming pared 4 bases from V and 1 base from J, leaving 10 bases between. The CDR3 DNA reads TGTGCCTGGACCCGAACACGGAACACTGAAGCTTTCTTT. Translation: CAWTRTRNTEAFF.

The gene calls are TRBV4-3 and TRBJ2-2, with 9 nucleotides matching TRBD2. The CDR3 consists of 17 residues. Looked up from germline, CDR1 is LGHNA and CDR2 is YSLEER. Germline trimming cut 0 bases from V and 3 bases from J; bases unmatched to any gene: 5. Here the CDR3 reads CASSQDAGGLHTGELFF. The CDR3 coding sequence is TGCGCCAGCAGCCAAGACGCGGGGGGGCTTCACACCGGGGAGCTGTTTTTT.

The chain uses TRBV16 and TRBJ1-5; D gene unclear. CDR1 KGHSY and CDR2 FQNENV come from the germline V gene. The CDR3 covers 14 residues. V lost 5 bases, J lost 2 bases, and 10 bases lay in between. The CDR3 region is CASSYREGNQPQHF. CDR3 DNA sequence: TGTGCCAGCAGCTATAGGGAGGGCAATCAGCCCCAGCATTTT.

This chain uses TRBV4-2 with TRBJ2-5; weak D call: TRBD2 (5 bases). This CDR3 has 14 amino acids. Germline V gives CDR1 LGHNA, CDR2 YNFKEQ. Trimming took off 0 bases at V and 5 bases at J, with 10 bases between the two ends. CDR3 DNA: TGTGCCAGCAGCCAAGAACGGGGAATGGAGACCCAGTACTTC. This codes for CASSQERGMETQYF.

V is TRBV6-6 and J is TRBJ1-4, with D possibly matching TRBD1 (5 bases). The CDR3 sequence is 15 residues long. The germline CDR1 and CDR2 sequences are MNHNY and SVGAGI (reference sequence). The V end lost 8 bases, the J end lost 2 bases, and 15 bases lay between the germline ends. CDR3 region: CASSYSWGTNEKLFF. CDR3 in DNA: TGTGCCAGCTCCTACTCGTGGGGCACTAATGAAAAACTGTTTTTT.

This clone was seen once. J is TRBJ1-2 and V is TRBV9; D unclear. CDR1 and CDR2 from the germline V gene are SGDLS and YYNGEE. V was trimmed by 6 bases and J by 4 bases, leaving 19 bases between them. The CDR3 covers 15 residues. CDR3 sequence: CASTLRPNKGYGYTF. Written as DNA, the CDR3 is TGTGCCAGCACCCTACGACCAAACAAGGGCTATGGCTACACCTTC.

This clone was counted only a few times. The chain couples TRBV9 to TRBJ1-3, with D unresolved. The germline V gene has CDR1 SGDLS and CDR2 YYNGEE. The germline V and J ends were trimmed by 1 base and 1 base, with 6 bases remaining between them. CDR3 size: 14 residues. In DNA form, the CDR3 reads TGTGCCAGCAGCGTAATAGGGTCTGGAAACACCATATATTTT. As protein: CASSVIGSGNTIYF.

J is TRBJ2-2 and V is TRBV9; D remains ambiguous. This CDR3 has 14 amino acids. The germline V gene encodes CDR1 SGDLS and CDR2 YYNGEE. Trimming stripped 4 bases from V and 0 bases from J, with 7 bases between. As DNA, the CDR3 is TGTGCCAGCAGCCCCCAACCGAACACCGGGGAGCTGTTTTTT. Translation gives CASSPQPNTGELFF.

The rearrangement links TRBV7-2 to TRBJ1-6, with D maybe TRBD1 (5 bases). Trimming pared 0 bases from V and 9 bases from J, leaving 12 bases between. The germline gives CDR1 SGHTA, CDR2 FQGNSA. This CDR3 spans 15 amino acids. The CDR3 reads CASSLARQLGSPLHF. Here the CDR3 DNA reads TGTGCCAGCAGCTTAGCGCGACAGCTGGGTTCACCCCTCCACTTT. Full variable domain (remainder filled in from reference TRBV7-2 and TRBJ1-6): GAGVSQSPSNKVTEKGKDVELRCDPISGHTALYWYRQSLGQGLEFLIYFQGNSAPDKSGLPSDRFSAERTGGSVSTLTIQRTQQEDSAVYLCASSLARQLGSPLHFGNGTRLTVT.

There are a few counts of this clone. V is TRBV6-6 and J is TRBJ1-2; D unclear. CDR3 length: 14 residues. Germline CDR1 is MNHNY and CDR2 is SVGAGI (reference sequence). Trimming cost V 0 bases and J 8 bases, with 13 bases left between them. This CDR3 is CASSYSGQTHGYTF. The CDR3 nucleotides read TGTGCCAGCAGTTACTCTGGGCAGACGCACGGCTACACCTTC.

This chain links TRBV7-9 with TRBJ1-2, with TRBD1 identical over 7 bases. Germline values: CDR1 SEHNR, CDR2 FQNEAQ (reference sequence). V was clipped by 3 bases and J by 5 bases; unmatched bases: 9. The CDR3 has 15 residues. The CDR3 loop reads CASSFGGGVDYGYTF. As DNA, the CDR3 is TGTGCCAGCAGCTTTGGAGGGGGCGTAGATTATGGCTACACCTTC.

The chain joins TRBV9 to TRBJ2-5, with D tentatively TRBD2 (5 bases). Trimming left V 2 bases short and J 1 base short, with 6 bases between. The CDR3 consists of 13 residues. CDR1 is SGDLS and CDR2 is YYNGEE in the germline V gene. The CDR3 loop is CASSVRGQETQYF. In nucleotides, the CDR3 is TGTGCCAGCAGCGTCCGGGGCCAAGAGACCCAGTACTTC.

The chain employs TRBV11-2 and TRBJ1-1; D unresolved. V lost 5 bases to trimming and J lost 5 bases, with 9 bases between them. Germline loops: CDR1 SGHAT, CDR2 FQNNGV. The CDR3 runs to 12 residues. The CDR3, as DNA: TGTGCCAGCAGCAACCTGCGGACTGAAGCTTTCTTT. Amino acid sequence: CASSNLRTEAFF.

This clone was picked up one time. CDR3 DNA sequence: TGTGCCAGCTCACCGGGACAGGGTGGTAATTCACCCCTCCACTTT. Amino acids: CASSPGQGGNSPLHF. The chain combines TRBV18 with TRBJ1-6; TRBD1 matches 9 bases. The junction had 3 bases not matched to a gene; V was cut back by 3 bases and J by 6 bases. Per germline, CDR1 KGHSH and CDR2 LQKENI. The CDR3 length is 15 residues.

For the CDR3, the DNA is TGCAGCGTTGGGGGGCAGAGAGGGTACGAGCAGTACTTC. This codes for CSVGGQRGYEQYF. The genes are TRBV29-1 and TRBJ2-7; tentative D call: TRBD1 (6 bases). The V and J ends lost 4 bases and 4 bases respectively, with 14 bases between them. The CDR3 contains 13 residues. CDR1 and CDR2 from the germline V gene are SQVTM and ANQGSEA.

This clone was observed a few times. The chain employs TRBV10-3 and TRBJ1-4; perhaps TRBD1 as D (5 bases). The germline V gene has CDR1 ENHRY and CDR2 SYGVKD. CDR3 length equals 15 residues. Trimming pared 0 bases from V and 7 bases from J, leaving 12 bases between. The CDR3: CAISESQGGSEKLFF. The CDR3 DNA reads as TGTGCCATCAGTGAGTCCCAGGGAGGGAGTGAAAAACTGTTTTTT.